The entry that follows covers one T cell receptor (beta chain) sequence. Its target is unknown. These data come from a study of CD8 T cells in Susac syndrome. Findings and caveats of the study: The number of Susac-specific public clones found was approximately 16 in total CD8+ repertoires and a few in CD8+ TEMRA repertoires. CD8+ clonal expansion in Susac peaked in TEMRA cells and active patients.

Germline assignment: CDR1 SQVTM and CDR2 ANQGSEA. V lost 3 bases and J lost 1, with 10 bases in between. The CDR3 runs to 14 residues. Random-hexamer reverse transcription was applied to about 0.45 to 1 ug RNA. The immunoSEQ assay covered 54 Vbeta and 13 Jbeta segments for CDR3. TCRdb fed the immunoSEQ multiplex PCR reads into MiXCR, producing one record per CDR3 protein. The repertoire includes around 130,000 distinct CDR3 sequences, about 93% of them detected once, and about 0.28% sits in the top ten. The clonotype originates from a human donor with Susac syndrome. The chain combines TRBV29-1 with TRBJ2-4; D gene uncertain. Sequenced material: CD8+ T cells from PBMCs. CDR3 amino acids: CSVDDIGAKNIQYF. The CDR3 DNA follows: TGCAGCGTTGACGACATCGGGGCCAAAAACATTCAGTACTTC. Full variable domain (outside the CDR3, taken from reference TRBV29-1 and TRBJ2-4): SAVISQKPSRDICQRGTSLTIQCQVDSQVTMMFWYRQQPGQSLTLIATANQGSEATYESGFVIDKFPISRPNLTFSTLTVSNMSPEDSSIYLCSVDDIGAKNIQYFGAGTRLSVL.